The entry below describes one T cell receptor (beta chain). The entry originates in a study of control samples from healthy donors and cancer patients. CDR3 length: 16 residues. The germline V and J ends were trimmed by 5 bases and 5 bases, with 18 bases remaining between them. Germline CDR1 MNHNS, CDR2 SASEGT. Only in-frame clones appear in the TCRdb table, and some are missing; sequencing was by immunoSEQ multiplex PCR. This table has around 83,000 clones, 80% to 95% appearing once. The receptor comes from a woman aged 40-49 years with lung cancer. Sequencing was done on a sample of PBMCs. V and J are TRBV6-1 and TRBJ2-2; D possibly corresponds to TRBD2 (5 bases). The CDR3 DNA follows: TGTGCCAGCAGTCAAGGAGGATATGGCAGGACCGGGGAGCTGTTTTTT. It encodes CASSQGGYGRTGELFF.